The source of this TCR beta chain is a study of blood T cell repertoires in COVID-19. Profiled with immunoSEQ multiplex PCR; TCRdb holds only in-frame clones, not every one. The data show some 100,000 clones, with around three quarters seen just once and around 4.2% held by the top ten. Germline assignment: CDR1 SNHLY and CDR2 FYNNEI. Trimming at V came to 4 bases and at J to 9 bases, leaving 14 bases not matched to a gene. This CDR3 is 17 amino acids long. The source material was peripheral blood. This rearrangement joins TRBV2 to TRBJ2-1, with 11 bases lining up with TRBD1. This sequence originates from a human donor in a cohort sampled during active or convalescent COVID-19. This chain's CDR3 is CASSGPSGQGGFGEQFF. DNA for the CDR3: TGTGCCAGCAGTGGGCCTTCGGGACAGGGGGGTTTTGGTGAGCAGTTCTTC.